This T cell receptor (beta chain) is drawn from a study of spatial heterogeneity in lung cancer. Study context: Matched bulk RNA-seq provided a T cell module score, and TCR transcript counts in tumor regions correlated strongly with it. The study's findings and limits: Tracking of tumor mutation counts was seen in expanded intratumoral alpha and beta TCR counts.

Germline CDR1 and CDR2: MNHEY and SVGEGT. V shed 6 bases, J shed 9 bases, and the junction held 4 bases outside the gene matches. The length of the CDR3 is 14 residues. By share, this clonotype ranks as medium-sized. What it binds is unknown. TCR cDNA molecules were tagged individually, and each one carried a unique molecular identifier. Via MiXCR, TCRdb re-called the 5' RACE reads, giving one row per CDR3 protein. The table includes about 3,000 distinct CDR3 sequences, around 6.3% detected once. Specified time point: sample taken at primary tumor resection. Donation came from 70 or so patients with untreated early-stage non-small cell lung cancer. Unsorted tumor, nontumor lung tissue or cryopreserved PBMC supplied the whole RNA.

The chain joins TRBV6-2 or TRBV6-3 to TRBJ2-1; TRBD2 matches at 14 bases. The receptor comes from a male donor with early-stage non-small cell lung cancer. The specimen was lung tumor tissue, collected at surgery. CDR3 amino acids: CASSAGLAGVEQFF. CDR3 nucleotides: TGTGCCAGCAGCGCGGGACTAGCGGGAGTTGAGCAGTTCTTC.